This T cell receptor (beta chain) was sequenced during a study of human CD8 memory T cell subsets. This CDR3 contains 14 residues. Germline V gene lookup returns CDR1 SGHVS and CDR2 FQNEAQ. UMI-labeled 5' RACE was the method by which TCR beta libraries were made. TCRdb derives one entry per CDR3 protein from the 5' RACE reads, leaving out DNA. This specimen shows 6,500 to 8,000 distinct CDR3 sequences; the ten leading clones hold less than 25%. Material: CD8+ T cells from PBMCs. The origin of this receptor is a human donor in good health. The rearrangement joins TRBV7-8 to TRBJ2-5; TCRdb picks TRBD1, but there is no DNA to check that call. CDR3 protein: CASSPEVGEETQYF.